This T cell receptor beta chain was captured in a study of CD8 T cells in ankylosing spondylitis. For TCR beta, libraries came from quantitative 5'-RACE with molecular barcodes. TCRdb called the 5' RACE reads again in MiXCR, with one record for every CDR3 protein. The data show 130,000 to 150,000 distinct CDR3 sequences, with more than 7% seen just once and under 7.5% held by the top ten. The CDR3 spans 13 residues. Germline loops: CDR1 DFQATT, CDR2 SNEGSKA (reference sequence). J was trimmed by 1 base and V by 5 bases; bases with no gene match: 2. Material: synovial fluid, either unsorted or a sorted T cell fraction (not recorded which). This chain links TRBV20-1 with TRBJ1-5; 7 bases map to TRBD1. This sequence originates from a male donor with ankylosing spondylitis. CDR3 sequence: CSAWDRSNQPQHF. In nucleotides, the CDR3 is TGCAGTGCTTGGGACAGAAGCAATCAGCCCCAGCATTTT.